This entry features one TCR beta chain sequence. V was trimmed by 3 bases and J by 2 bases, leaving 21 bases between them. This CDR3 spans 17 amino acids. Germline-derived CDR1 and CDR2 are SGHRS and YFSETQ. Treatment of the sample: about 20 received Ad26.COV2.S at low or high dose, single or two shots; several received placebo; per-sample allocation not given. The samples were gathered on day 63 after the first injection of vaccine or placebo. The data were obtained in a study of Ad26.COV2.S vaccination and SARS-CoV-2 variants. Measured with immunoSEQ multiplex PCR; TCRdb has only the in-frame clones, and not every one. The sample consists of about 390,000 clones, around 93% of them appearing once.

The sample consisted of peripheral blood, taken in a trial of Ad26.COV2.S vaccine versus placebo. The rearrangement uses TRBV5-1 and TRBJ2-7; TRBD1 is a possible D gene (5 bases). This receptor was obtained from a person between 18 and 65 years old who received the Ad26.COV2.S COVID-19 vaccine or a placebo. In DNA form, the CDR3 reads TGCGCCAGCAGCTCTGTACAATTGGGGCAGCGAACCTACGAGCAGTACTTC. This codes for CASSSVQLGQRTYEQYF.